This is a list of T cell receptor beta chains from one sample in a study of cytomegalovirus exposure and HLA in healthy donors. Sequenced by immunoSEQ multiplex PCR; TCRdb stores in-frame clones only, minus some. The table lists 130,000 or so clones, roughly 73% of them singletons, with about 1.7% in the top ten. The sample comprised PBMCs. Source of these receptors: a female donor in good health and CMV-seronegative. Both conserved end residues are part of each CDR3. Each record gives: J gene, clone size, D gene, V gene, CDR3 DNA, CDR3 protein. D genes are given only for firm matches. Size tells how often a clone was seen (once, few, many) or the class of an expanded clone, and some rows leave it out.

>TRBJ2-5|NA|NA|TRBV7-6
TGTGCCAGGGGGGGGGCCAGCTTATTTTCGGGGGAGGAGACCCAGTACTTC
CARGGASLFSGEETQYF
>TRBJ2-2|few|NA|TRBV2
TGTGCCAGCAGAGTAACTAGCTCCGGGGAGCTGTTTTTT
CASRVTSSGELFF
>TRBJ1-5|NA|TRBD1|TRBV2
TGTGCCAGCAGAAGGGGGCTAAGCAATCAGCCCCAGCATTTT
CASRRGLSNQPQHF
>TRBJ2-3|NA|TRBD2|TRBV5-6
TGTGCCAGCAGCTTGGGGACTAGCCGTAGCACAGATACGCAGTATTTT
CASSLGTSRSTDTQYF
>TRBJ2-3|once|TRBD1|TRBV7-7
TGTGCCAGCAGCCTCGGGACAGGGGCTAGCACAGATACGCAGTATTTT
CASSLGTGASTDTQYF
>TRBJ1-2|NA|TRBD1|TRBV30
TGTGCCTGGAGTTTACGGGACAGGTACTATGGCTACACCTTC
CAWSLRDRYYGYTF
>TRBJ1-2|few|NA|TRBV2
TGTGCCATTTACAGGGCGGTCTATGGCTACACCTTC
CAIYRAVYGYTF
>TRBJ2-1|NA|TRBD1|TRBV19
TGTGCCAGTAGTATCGACAGGGTAGGCTACAATGAGCAGTTCTTC
CASSIDRVGYNEQFF
>TRBJ2-5|NA|TRBD1|TRBV25-1
TGTGCCAGCAGTGGGCGGGGACAGGGGGAGACCCAGTACTTC
CASSGRGQGETQYF
>TRBJ1-3|NA|NA|TRBV7-2
TGTGCCAGCAGCTTAGGGAGCGTCACCTACTCTGGAAACACCATATATTTT
CASSLGSVTYSGNTIYF
>TRBJ1-2|NA|TRBD1|TRBV19
TGTGCCAGTAGCCGACAGGGAAGGAGTGGCTACACCTTC
CASSRQGRSGYTF
>TRBJ2-3|NA|TRBD2|TRBV7-2
TGTGCCAGCAGCTTAGTTCGGGGGGGGCGCCGCACAGATACGCAGTATTTT
CASSLVRGGRRTDTQYF
>TRBJ1-2|NA|NA|TRBV14
TGTGCCAGCAGCCAAGTAGGGCAGGGCTATGGCTACACCTTC
CASSQVGQGYGYTF
>TRBJ2-4|NA|TRBD2|TRBV7-2
TGTGCCAGCAGTACCGGGACTACCAAAAACATTCAGTACTTC
CASSTGTTKNIQYF
>TRBJ2-7|NA|NA|TRBV7-3
TGTGCCAGCAGCTTAAGCGGTCCGGAGGACTACGAGCAGTACTTC
CASSLSGPEDYEQYF
>TRBJ1-2|NA|NA|TRBV28
TGTGCCAGCAGCTTTCCCAGAGGGGGAGCTAACTATGGCTACACCTTC
CASSFPRGGANYGYTF
>TRBJ1-2|NA|NA|TRBV4-1
TGCGCCAGCAGCCAACCGGACAGTTCCTATGGCTACACCTTC
CASSQPDSSYGYTF
>TRBJ1-5|NA|TRBD1|TRBV5-4
TGTGCCAGCAGCTTGACAGGACAGGGGGATCAGCCCCAGCATTTT
CASSLTGQGDQPQHF
>TRBJ2-5|NA|NA|TRBV6-5
TGTGCCAGCAGCCCAGGCAACCAAGAGACCCAGTACTTC
CASSPGNQETQYF
>TRBJ2-4|once|TRBD1|TRBV6-1
TGTGCCAGCAGTGGGACTTTCCCGGACAGGGGAAGGTACATTCAGTACTTC
CASSGTFPDRGRYIQYF
>TRBJ1-2|NA|NA|TRBV18
TGTGCCAGCTCAGAACGACAGGCAACAGGCGGCTATGGCTACACCTTC
CASSERQATGGYGYTF